Each of the 10 T cell receptor beta chains below was sequenced from the same sample in a study of blood T cell repertoires in COVID-19. Clones were read by immunoSEQ multiplex PCR, and TCRdb kept only the in-frame ones, dropping some. The sample has tens of thousands of clones; around 84% are singletons. What was sequenced was peripheral blood. The origin of the receptors is a man older than 75 with acute or convalescent COVID-19.

This sequence joins TRBV5-1 and TRBJ1-1; 9 bases match TRBD1. This CDR3 is 16 amino acids long. V was pared by 1 base and J by 4 bases, with 8 bases of the junction left unmatched. Germline loops: CDR1 SGHRS, CDR2 YFSETQ. The chain's CDR3 is CASSLTGGLKSTEAFF. The CDR3 DNA reads TGCGCCAGCAGCTTGACAGGGGGCTTAAAAAGCACTGAAGCTTTCTTT.

The chain has TRBV5-4 and TRBJ2-7, with D perhaps matching TRBD1 (5 bases). Trimming pared 4 bases from V and 0 bases from J, leaving 17 bases between. CDR1 is SGHNT, CDR2 YYREEE, per germline (reference sequence). The CDR3 is 16 residues long. CDR3 nucleotide sequence: TGTGCCAGCAGCCCTTCAGGGTCAATGGCCTCCTACGAGCAGTACTTC. Amino acids: CASSPSGSMASYEQYF.

The J gene is TRBJ2-2, the V gene TRBV21-1; the DNA was not used to check the table's D call, TRBD2. TRBV21-1 is a listed pseudogene. This CDR3 is 17 amino acids long. The CDR3: CASRGLAGGKYTGELFF. CDR3 DNA: TGTGCCAGCAGGGGACTAGCGGGAGGGAAGTACACCGGGGAGCTGTTTTTT.

The chain couples TRBV7-3 to TRBJ2-3, with a weak D call TRBD2 (6 bases). CDR3 length: 14 amino acids. V shed 6 bases and J shed 4 bases, with 14 bases lying between them. CDR1 and CDR2 from the germline V gene are SGHTA and FQGTGA. This CDR3 reads CASSYSGQSDTQYF. The CDR3 bases are TGTGCCAGCAGTTATAGCGGCCAGTCAGATACGCAGTATTTT.

The count of this clone is one. The chain links TRBV5-1 to TRBJ2-1; D is possibly TRBD2 (6 bases). The CDR3 spans 16 residues. The V gene lost 4 bases and the J gene lost 0 bases, with 14 bases spanning the gap. The germline CDR1 and CDR2 sequences are SGHRS and YFSETQ. The CDR3 DNA is TGCGCCAGCAGCGACGGGACTGGGAGCTCCTACAATGAGCAGTTCTTC. Residues: CASSDGTGSSYNEQFF.

The chain has TRBV21-1 and TRBJ1-1; TRBD1 is taken as the D call from the table, unchecked against the DNA. TRBV21-1 is classified as a pseudogene. The CDR3 contains 16 residues. CDR3 nucleotides: TGTGCCAGGGGGAGGACAACCGCCCAGGGGGTCACTGAAGCTTTCTTT. This encodes CARGRTTAQGVTEAFF.

The chain links TRBV24-1 to TRBJ1-5; D might be TRBD1 (5 bases). Deletions cut 0 bases from V and 1 base from J, with 18 bases between. CDR3 length equals 19 residues. CDR1 is KGHDR and CDR2 is SFDVKD in the germline V gene. CDR3 sequence: CATSDLSPGGVGSNQPQHF. In DNA form, the CDR3 reads TGTGCCACCAGTGATTTGTCCCCTGGGGGGGTGGGCAGCAATCAGCCCCAGCATTTT.

This sequence joins TRBV5-4 and TRBJ1-1, with a weak D call TRBD1 (5 bases). Germline V gene lookup returns CDR1 SGHNT and CDR2 YYREEE (reference sequence). The V end lost 3 bases, the J end lost 4 bases, and 13 bases lay between the germline ends. This CDR3 has 14 residues. The CDR3 here is CASSSQGLGTEAFF. The CDR3 bases are TGTGCCAGCAGCTCGCAGGGTTTGGGCACTGAAGCTTTCTTT.

The CDR3 region is CASSSPAGVETQYF. CDR3 DNA: TGTGCCAGCAGTTCCCCAGCGGGAGTAGAGACCCAGTACTTC. The chain joins TRBV28 to TRBJ2-5, with TRBD2 identical over 8 bases. CDR1 and CDR2 (germline): MDHEN, SYDVKM. This CDR3 is built from 14 residues. V was pared by 4 bases and J by 4 bases, with 5 bases of the junction left unmatched.

CDR3 loop: CASKTDPSYNEQFF. In nucleotides, the CDR3 is TGTGCCAGTAAGACAGATCCCTCCTACAATGAGCAGTTCTTC. This rearrangement joins TRBV19 to TRBJ2-1; maybe TRBD1 (5 bases). The CDR3 is 14 amino acids. Germline CDR1 LNHDA, CDR2 SQIVND (reference sequence). V lost 7 bases to trimming and J lost 0 bases, with 10 bases between them.